A selection of T cell receptor beta chains follows, all from one sample in a study of cytomegalovirus exposure and HLA in healthy donors. The table came from immunoSEQ multiplex PCR; TCRdb's copy has only in-frame clones and leaves some out. Here the sample spans around 80,000 clones, 60% to 85% being singletons. Sequences were obtained from PBMCs. Source of these receptors: a man in his forties in good health and CMV-seronegative. Both conserved end residues are trimmed from each CDR3. Fields, in order: D gene, J gene, V gene, CDR3 protein. D genes are given only for firm matches.

>NA|TRBJ2-1|TRBV29-1
SAGASNEQF
>TRBD1|TRBJ1-5|TRBV30
AWAITGQGNQPQH
>NA|TRBJ2-6|TRBV7-9
ASSLTGRGANVLT
>TRBD2|TRBJ2-5|TRBV27
ASSFISGVEETQY
>TRBD1|TRBJ1-5|TRBV4-3
ASSQDPGTGGQPQH
>NA|TRBJ1-5|TRBV19
ASSRGEGRVQPQH
>TRBD1|TRBJ1-5|TRBV7-2
ASSLGSGQGDQPQH
>NA|TRBJ1-5|TRBV6-5
ASRTTGSNQPQH
>TRBD1|TRBJ1-2|TRBV7-8
ASSSTGTGYGYT
>TRBD2|TRBJ2-5|TRBV6-5
ASSPGRGYQETQY
>NA|TRBJ2-7|TRBV7-9
ASSSLGTSYEQY
>NA|TRBJ2-1|TRBV30
AWSVRAGRTEQF
>NA|TRBJ2-7|TRBV27
ASSLKGVGDEQY
>TRBD2|TRBJ2-1|TRBV7-6
ASSSKSGLAMRLYNEQF
>TRBD1|TRBJ2-7|TRBV28
ASFDRGFYEQY
>TRBD2|TRBJ2-2|TRBV28
ASRLAGGTGELF
>TRBD2|TRBJ2-1|TRBV6-5
ASSSTSGTYNEQF
>NA|TRBJ2-1|TRBV27
ASSFRQGGNEQF
>NA|TRBJ1-1|TRBV29-1
SAASGRDTEAF
>TRBD1|TRBJ1-5|TRBV5-1
ASSLDRGQNQPQH
>TRBD1|TRBJ1-2|TRBV28
ASRVPRGLNGYT
>NA|TRBJ2-5|TRBV6-6
ASSYSLAEETQY
>TRBD2|TRBJ2-3|TRBV19
ASSIGREGPLGTDTQY